The text below deals with one T cell receptor (beta chain). Antigen specificity is unknown. 60 Vbeta and 13 Jbeta primers were used in PCR. Profiling relied on immunoSEQ multiplex PCR, and the TCRdb table lists in-frame clones only, not all of them. The data contain over 120,000 clones, approximately 80% of them singletons. This record belongs to a study of cytomegalovirus exposure and HLA in healthy donors. About the research overall: In an earlier analysis, some 110 million unique TCR beta sequences were found from approximately 170 million T cells.

Study-wide points: Reported performance of the classifier showed diagnosis of cytomegalovirus status with high specificity and sensitivity. Presence/absence analyses rested on an assumption that sequencing depth was roughly uniform across donors.

The clonotype originates from a middle-aged man in good health and CMV-seronegative. Sequencing was carried out using PBMCs.

CDR3 region: CASSPEGYATNEKLFF. Here the CDR3 DNA reads TGTGCCAGCAGCCCCGAGGGATATGCAACTAATGAAAAACTGTTTTTT. The rearrangement links TRBV11-2 to TRBJ1-4; D ambiguous. This CDR3 spans 16 amino acids. The germline CDR1 and CDR2 sequences are SGHAT and FQNNGV. The ends were cut back, 5 bases at V and 0 bases at J, with 13 bases in the middle.